The clone carrying this TCR beta chain was counted ten times or more. This specimen belongs to a study of blood T cells in healthy people across ages. This CDR3 is 14 amino acids long. Germline-derived CDR1 and CDR2 are PRHDT and FYEKMQ (reference sequence). V was cut by 5 bases and J by 0 bases, with 9 bases left in between. The use of a sample-barcoded 5' primer and a J-beta primer mix characterized a second PCR of 7 to 11 cycles. Using its own MiXCR run on the 5' RACE reads, TCRdb lists one record per CDR3 protein. The sample has hundreds of thousands of distinct CDR3 sequences; 24% are singletons. In addition, the sample was reused for a study of T cells of mothers and their children. Per that paper: No persistent microchimeric T cell clones were detected at roughly 94 clones per million clonotypes sensitivity.

V and J are TRBV13 and TRBJ2-3; D tentatively reads TRBD1 or TRBD2 (5 bases each). Material for sequencing was blood. The receptor was isolated from a boy younger than 18 in good health. The CDR3 sequence is CASSPRDSTDTQYF. CDR3 sequence (DNA): TGTGCCAGCAGCCCCCGGGACAGCACAGATACGCAGTATTTT.